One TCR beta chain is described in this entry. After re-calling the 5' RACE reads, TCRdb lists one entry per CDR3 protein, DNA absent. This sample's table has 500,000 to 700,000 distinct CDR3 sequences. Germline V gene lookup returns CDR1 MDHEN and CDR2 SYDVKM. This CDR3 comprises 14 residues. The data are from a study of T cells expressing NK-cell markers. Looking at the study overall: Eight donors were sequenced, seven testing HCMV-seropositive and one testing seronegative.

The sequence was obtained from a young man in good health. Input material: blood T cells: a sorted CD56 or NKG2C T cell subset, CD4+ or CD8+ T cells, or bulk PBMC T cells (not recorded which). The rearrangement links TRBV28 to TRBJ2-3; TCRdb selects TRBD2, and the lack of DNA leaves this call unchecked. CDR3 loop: CASSRLPGSDTQYF.